The 22 T cell receptor beta chains reported below all come from one sample, sequenced in a study of T cell responses to AZD1222 COVID-19 vaccine. TCRdb keeps only in-frame clones here, not all; method: immunoSEQ multiplex PCR. The data show 100,000 or so clones, approximately 90% seen once. The sample consisted of peripheral blood, taken on day 0 of AZD1222 vaccination. The receptors shown here come from an adult in good health.

The chain uses TRBV27 and TRBJ2-2, with 8 bases fitting TRBD1. J was trimmed by 7 bases and V by 8 bases; bases with no gene match: 9. This CDR3 contains 14 residues. Germline V gene sequence: CDR1 MNHEY, CDR2 SMNVEV (reference sequence). The CDR3 nucleotides are TGTGCCAGCGAAACGGACAGGGTAGACGGGGAGCTGTTTTTT. This gives the protein CASETDRVDGELFF.

The chain links TRBV27 to TRBJ1-1, with 9 bases fitting TRBD1. Germline CDR1 and CDR2: MNHEY and SMNVEV (reference sequence). V was clipped by 8 bases and J by 10 bases; unmatched bases: 11. The CDR3 loop spans 13 amino acids. The CDR3 DNA reads TGTGCCAGCCTATCTAGGACAGGGGTTACAGCTTTCTTT. Its translation: CASLSRTGVTAFF.

This clone turned up a few times. J is TRBJ2-5 and V is TRBV5-4; 10 nucleotides line up with TRBD2. The CDR3 has 16 amino acids. Germline V gene lookup returns CDR1 SGHNT and CDR2 YYREEE (reference sequence). V was clipped by 4 bases and J by 5 bases; unmatched bases: 11. DNA of the CDR3: TGTGCCAGCAGCGGCCCACTTAGCGGGGGGCACGAGACCCAGTACTTC. This sequence encodes CASSGPLSGGHETQYF.

The rearrangement links TRBV7-9 to TRBJ2-2; 7 nucleotides agree with TRBD1. The CDR3 totals 15 residues. Trimming took 2 bases from V and 5 from J; bases not matched to a gene: 5. Per the germline V gene, CDR1 is SEHNR and CDR2 is FQNEAQ (reference sequence). In DNA form, the CDR3 reads TGTGCCAGCAGCTTAAGGACAGGATCTACCGGGGAGCTGTTTTTT. Its translation is CASSLRTGSTGELFF. The whole variable domain, filled in from reference TRBV7-9 and TRBJ2-2, reads DTGVSQNPRHKITKRGQNVTFRCDPISEHNRLYWYRQTLGQGPEFLTYFQNEAQLEKSRLLSDRFSAERPKGSFSTLEIQRTEQGDSAMYLCASSLRTGSTGELFFGEGSRLTVL.

The chain uses TRBV11-2 and TRBJ1-2, with D possibly TRBD1 on 6 matching bases. Trimming shortened V by 5 bases and J by 4 bases, and 17 bases separated the two germline ends. Germline values: CDR1 SGHAT, CDR2 FQNNGV. This CDR3 is 15 amino acids long. This CDR3 reads CASSPLGEGGYGYTF. Here the CDR3 DNA reads TGTGCCAGCAGCCCGCTGGGGGAGGGGGGCTATGGCTACACCTTC. The variable domain in full, with the rest retrieved from reference TRBV11-2 and TRBJ1-2, is EAGVAQSPRYKIIEKRQSVAFWCNPISGHATLYWYQQILGQGPKLLIQFQNNGVVDDSQLPKDRFSAERLKGVDSTLKIQPAKLEDSAVYLCASSPLGEGGYGYTFGSGTRLTVV.

The chain's CDR3 is CASSLGTGGGSIHF. The DNA for the CDR3 is TGTGCCAGCAGCTTAGGGACAGGGGGCGGTTCAATCCACTTT. The chain couples TRBV7-2 to TRBJ1-6; 11 nucleotides match TRBD1. The ends lost 1 base at V and 17 bases at J; junction bases unmatched: 7. CDR1 is SGHTA, CDR2 FQGNSA, per germline. The CDR3 loop spans 14 amino acids.

This clone was recorded a few times. The J gene is TRBJ1-1, the V gene TRBV6-5; D not resolved. Deletions cut 5 bases from V and 3 bases from J, with 13 bases between. In germline, CDR1 is MNHEY, CDR2 SVGAGI. This CDR3 spans 14 amino acids. CDR3 sequence (DNA): TGTGCCAGCAGTACGACGCGACGGTACACTGAAGCTTTCTTT. Amino acid sequence: CASSTTRRYTEAFF.

This chain uses TRBV27 with TRBJ1-1; perhaps TRBD1 as D (6 bases). This CDR3 is 14 amino acids long. V was trimmed by 3 bases and J by 1 base, leaving 9 bases between them. Germline V gives CDR1 MNHEY, CDR2 SMNVEV (reference sequence). CDR3 sequence reads: CASSLTGWNTEAFF. The CDR3 DNA reads TGTGCCAGCAGTTTGACAGGTTGGAACACTGAAGCTTTCTTT.

This clone was observed a single time. The rearrangement joins TRBV6-2 or TRBV6-3 to TRBJ1-1, with D unresolved. Germline V gives CDR1 MNHEY, CDR2 SVGEGT. CDR3 length equals 13 residues. The V end was cut by 4 bases, the J end by 2 bases, with 8 bases between. The CDR3 loop is CASSWNSNTEAFF. The CDR3 DNA sequence: TGTGCCAGCAGTTGGAACTCCAACACTGAAGCTTTCTTT.

This clone was detected only once. The rearrangement links TRBV6-5 to TRBJ1-5, with 8 bases that match TRBD1. The CDR3 covers 15 residues. CDR1 and CDR2 (germline): MNHEY, SVGAGI. Losses at the gene ends were 6 bases for V and 6 bases for J; bases not matched to a gene: 10. The CDR3 nucleotides read TGTGCCAGCAGCAACGGACAGGGTGGTGGTCAGCCCCAGCATTTT. Its translation is CASSNGQGGGQPQHF.

V gene TRBV7-9 combines with J gene TRBJ1-1, with a tentative D call TRBD1 (6 bases). V dropped 2 bases and J dropped 1 base, with 11 bases sitting between them. Germline V gene data show CDR1 as SEHNR and CDR2 as FQNEAQ (reference sequence). The CDR3 totals 15 residues. The CDR3 nucleotides are TGTGCCAGCAGCTTATTGGGGGGGCCGAACACTGAAGCTTTCTTT. This codes for CASSLLGGPNTEAFF.

V is TRBV21-1 and J is TRBJ2-3. TRBV21-1 is reported as a pseudogene. CDR3 length equals 16 residues. The CDR3 DNA reads as TGTGCCAGCAGCAAAGTACGGGGCCCCGTTTATGATACGCAGTATTTT. Its protein is CASSKVRGPVYDTQYF.

This clone was detected a few times. This chain joins TRBV12-3 or TRBV12-4 and TRBJ2-1; a possible D gene is TRBD2 (6 bases). V lost 6 bases, J lost 4 bases, and 10 bases lay in between. This CDR3 comprises 13 residues. DNA for the CDR3: TGTGCCAGCAGCCCGGGACTTTACAATGAGCAGTTCTTC. This sequence encodes CASSPGLYNEQFF.

The chain has TRBV27 and TRBJ2-1; 11 positions match TRBD1. The germline V gene has CDR1 MNHEY and CDR2 SMNVEV (reference sequence). The CDR3 runs to 15 residues. Germline trimming cut 3 bases from V and 6 bases from J; bases unmatched to any gene: 4. The CDR3 spells CASSFGQGAGNEQFF. For the CDR3, the DNA is TGTGCCAGCAGTTTCGGACAGGGGGCGGGCAATGAGCAGTTCTTC.

V and J are TRBV5-1 and TRBJ2-7; the match to TRBD1 covers 10 bases. There are 16 residues in the CDR3. Trimming removed 4 bases from V and 4 bases from J; junction bases left unmatched: 11. Germline V gives CDR1 SGHRS, CDR2 YFSETQ. CDR3 DNA: TGCGCCAGCAGCCTGCCTATGGGACAGGGGATATACGAGCAGTACTTC. This codes for CASSLPMGQGIYEQYF.

The V call is TRBV9, the J call TRBJ1-6; the D gene is possibly TRBD1 (5 bases). Deletions cut 4 bases from V and 7 bases from J, with 12 bases between. The V gene's germline CDR1 is SGDLS and CDR2 YYNGEE. CDR3 length equals 14 residues. The CDR3 region is CASSPTTANSPLHF. DNA for the CDR3: TGTGCCAGCAGCCCCACGACAGCGAATTCACCCCTCCACTTT. The whole variable domain, filled in from reference TRBV9 and TRBJ1-6, reads DSGVTQTPKHLITATGQRVTLRCSPRSGDLSVYWYQQSLDQGLQFLIQYYNGEERAKGNILERFSAQQFPDLHSELNLSSLELGDSALYFCASSPTTANSPLHFGNGTRLTVT.

The chain uses TRBV18 and TRBJ2-2, with a possible D match to TRBD1 (6 bases). From germline, CDR1 is KGHSH and CDR2 LQKENI. Trimming left V 3 bases short and J 9 bases short, with 20 bases between. This CDR3 is built from 16 residues. In DNA form, the CDR3 reads TGTGCCAGCTCACCCCTCCCGGGACAAGGTGGAAGGGAGCTGTTTTTT. Its protein is CASSPLPGQGGRELFF.

The genes are TRBV4-1 and TRBJ1-6, with a tentative D call TRBD1 (6 bases). CDR3 length: 18 amino acids. Germline assignment: CDR1 MGHRA and CDR2 YSYEKL. The V gene lost 2 bases and the J gene lost 0 bases, with 14 bases spanning the gap. In nucleotides, the CDR3 is TGCGCCAGCAGCCAACCATGGACAGAGAGCTCCTATAATTCACCCCTCCACTTT. Translation gives CASSQPWTESSYNSPLHF.

The chain is built from TRBV19 and TRBJ2-3; the match to TRBD2 covers 8 bases. The ends lost 9 bases at V and 5 bases at J; junction bases unmatched: 10. Per the germline V gene, CDR1 is LNHDA and CDR2 is SQIVND (reference sequence). The CDR3 sequence is 14 residues long. CDR3 protein: CASSRGGGRDTQYF. The CDR3, as DNA: TGTGCCAGCAGCAGGGGCGGGGGGCGAGATACGCAGTATTTT.

This sequence joins TRBV6-1 and TRBJ2-7; D is unresolved. This CDR3 comprises 12 residues. The V end lost 2 bases, the J end lost 3 bases, and 5 bases lay between the germline ends. Germline CDR1 is MNHNS and CDR2 is SASEGT. CDR3 residues: CASSENLYEQYF. DNA for the CDR3: TGTGCCAGCAGTGAAAACCTCTACGAGCAGTACTTC.

J is TRBJ1-5 and V is TRBV4-1; the D gene is possibly TRBD1 (6 bases). Trimming removed 0 bases at V and 3 bases at J, with 9 bases between. CDR1 and CDR2 from the germline V gene are MGHRA and YSYEKL. The CDR3 has 15 amino acids. Here the CDR3 reads CASSQEGAVNQPQHF. CDR3 nucleotide sequence: TGCGCCAGCAGCCAAGAGGGGGCAGTCAATCAGCCCCAGCATTTT.

The V call is TRBV18, the J call TRBJ1-1; no clear D. From germline, CDR1 is KGHSH and CDR2 LQKENI. CDR3 length: 13 residues. V was pared by 3 bases and J by 4 bases, with 9 bases between. For the CDR3, the DNA is TGTGCCAGCTCACCGCCAGCGGGCACTGAAGCTTTCTTT. Translation gives CASSPPAGTEAFF.